The entry below gives a single TCR beta chain sequence along with its context. No antigen is known for it. Quantitative 5'-RACE with molecular barcodes produced the TCR beta libraries. Via MiXCR, TCRdb re-called the 5' RACE reads, giving one row per CDR3 protein. Of about 840,000 distinct CDR3 sequences detected, 10% to 15% appear once; the ten largest clones hold approximately 0.5%. The sample belongs to a study of CD8 T cells in ankylosing spondylitis. Findings of the study overall: There was a TCR beta motif, made of several highly homologous variants, that appeared characteristic of ankylosing spondylitis blood.

The TCR was taken from a male donor with ankylosing spondylitis. The specimen was blood, either unsorted or a sorted T cell fraction (not recorded which).

The CDR3 DNA is TGCAGTGCTAGAGATGGAACAGCCGGGGAGCTGTTTTTT. As protein: CSARDGTAGELFF. The V gene is TRBV20-1, the J gene TRBJ2-2, with D hard to call. The CDR3 runs 13 residues. V shed 0 bases and J shed 6 bases, with 8 bases lying between them. The germline V gene encodes CDR1 DFQATT and CDR2 SNEGSKA (reference sequence).